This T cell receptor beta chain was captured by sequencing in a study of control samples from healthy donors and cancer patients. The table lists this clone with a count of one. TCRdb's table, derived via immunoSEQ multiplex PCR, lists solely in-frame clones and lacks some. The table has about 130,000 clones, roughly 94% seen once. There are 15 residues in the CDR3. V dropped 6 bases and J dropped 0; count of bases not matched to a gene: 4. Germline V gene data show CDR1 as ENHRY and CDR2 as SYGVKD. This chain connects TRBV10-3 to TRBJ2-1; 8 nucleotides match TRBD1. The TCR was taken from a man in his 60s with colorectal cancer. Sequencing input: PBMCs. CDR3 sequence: CAIRDRASSYNEQFF. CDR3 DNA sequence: TGTGCCATCAGGGACAGGGCCAGCTCCTACAATGAGCAGTTCTTC.